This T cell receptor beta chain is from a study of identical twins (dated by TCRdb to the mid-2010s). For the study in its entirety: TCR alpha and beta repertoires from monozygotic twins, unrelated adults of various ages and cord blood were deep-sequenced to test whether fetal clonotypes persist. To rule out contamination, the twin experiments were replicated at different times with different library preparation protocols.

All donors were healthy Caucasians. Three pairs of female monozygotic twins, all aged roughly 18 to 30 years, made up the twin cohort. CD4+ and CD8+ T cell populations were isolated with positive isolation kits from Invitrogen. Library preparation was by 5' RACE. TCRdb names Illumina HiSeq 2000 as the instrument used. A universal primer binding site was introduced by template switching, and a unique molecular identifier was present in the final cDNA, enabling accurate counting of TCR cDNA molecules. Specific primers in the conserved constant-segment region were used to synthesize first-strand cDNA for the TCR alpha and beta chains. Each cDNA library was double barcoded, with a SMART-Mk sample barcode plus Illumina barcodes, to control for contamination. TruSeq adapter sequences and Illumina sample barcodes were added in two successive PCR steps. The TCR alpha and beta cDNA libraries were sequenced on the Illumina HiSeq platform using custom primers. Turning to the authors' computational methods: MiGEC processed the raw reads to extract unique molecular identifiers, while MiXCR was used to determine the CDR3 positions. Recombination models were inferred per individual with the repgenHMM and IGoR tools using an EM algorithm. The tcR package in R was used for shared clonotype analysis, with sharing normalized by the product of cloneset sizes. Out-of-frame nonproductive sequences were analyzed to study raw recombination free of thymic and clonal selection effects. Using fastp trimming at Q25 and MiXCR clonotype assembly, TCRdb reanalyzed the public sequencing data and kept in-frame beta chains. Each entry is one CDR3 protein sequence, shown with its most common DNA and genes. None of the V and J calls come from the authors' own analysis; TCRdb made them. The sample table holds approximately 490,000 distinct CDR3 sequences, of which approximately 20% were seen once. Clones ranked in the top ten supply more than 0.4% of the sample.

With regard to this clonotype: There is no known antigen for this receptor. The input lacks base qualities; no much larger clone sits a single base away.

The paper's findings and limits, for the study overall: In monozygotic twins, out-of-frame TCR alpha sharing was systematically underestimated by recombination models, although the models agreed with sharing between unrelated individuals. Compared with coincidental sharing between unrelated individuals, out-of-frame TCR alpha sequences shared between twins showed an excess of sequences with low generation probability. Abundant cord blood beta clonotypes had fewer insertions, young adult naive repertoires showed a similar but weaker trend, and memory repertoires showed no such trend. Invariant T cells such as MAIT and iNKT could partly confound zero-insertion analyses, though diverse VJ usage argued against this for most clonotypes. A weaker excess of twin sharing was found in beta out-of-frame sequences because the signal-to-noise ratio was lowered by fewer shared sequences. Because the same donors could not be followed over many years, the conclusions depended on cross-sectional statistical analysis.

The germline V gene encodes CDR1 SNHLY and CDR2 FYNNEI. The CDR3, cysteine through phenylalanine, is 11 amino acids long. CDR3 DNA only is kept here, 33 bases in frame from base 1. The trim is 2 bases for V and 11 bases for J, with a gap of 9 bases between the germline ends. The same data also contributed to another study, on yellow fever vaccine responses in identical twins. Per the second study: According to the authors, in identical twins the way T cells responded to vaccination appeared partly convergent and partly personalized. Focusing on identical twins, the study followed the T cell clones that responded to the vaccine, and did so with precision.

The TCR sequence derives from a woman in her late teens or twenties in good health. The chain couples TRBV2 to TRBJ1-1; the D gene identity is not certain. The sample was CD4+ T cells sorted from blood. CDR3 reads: CASSERRGAFF. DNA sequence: TGTGCCAGCAGTGAAAGACGGGGTGCTTTCTTT. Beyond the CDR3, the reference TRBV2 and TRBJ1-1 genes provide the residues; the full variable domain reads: EPEVTQTPSHQVTQMGQEVILRCVPISNHLYFYWYRQILGQKVEFLVSFYNNEISEKSEIFDDQFSVERPDGSNFTLKIRSTKLEDSAMYFCASSERRGAFFGQGTRLTVV.